This TCR beta chain was sequenced in a study of beta chain features in type 1 diabetes. Reverse transcribing all isolated RNA meant expressed TCRB transcripts were sequenced. This table comes from immunoSEQ multiplex PCR, and its TCRdb copy is limited to in-frame clones, with some not included. This sample has over 90,000 clones, with around 30% found just once. Donors underwent one heparinised blood draw, 90 to 150 mL on average. All sorted populations exceeded 98% purity. V shed 1 base and J shed 2 bases, with 11 bases lying between them. Per the germline V gene, CDR1 is SGHTA and CDR2 is FQGNSA. The CDR3 is 15 residues long. This clone was seen more than once but under ten times. The antigen is unknown. Overall study findings and caveats: Shorter TCRB CDR3s, moderately but significantly so, marked every one of the four CD4+ subsets in Type 1 diabetes patients.

Source material: central memory CD4+ T cells from blood. This TCR derives from a young woman with type 1 diabetes. J is TRBJ1-2 and V is TRBV7-2; D perhaps matches TRBD1 (6 bases). The CDR3 nucleotides read TGTGCCAGCAGCTTAGAAACAGGGCAGAACTATGGCTACACCTTC. This encodes CASSLETGQNYGYTF.